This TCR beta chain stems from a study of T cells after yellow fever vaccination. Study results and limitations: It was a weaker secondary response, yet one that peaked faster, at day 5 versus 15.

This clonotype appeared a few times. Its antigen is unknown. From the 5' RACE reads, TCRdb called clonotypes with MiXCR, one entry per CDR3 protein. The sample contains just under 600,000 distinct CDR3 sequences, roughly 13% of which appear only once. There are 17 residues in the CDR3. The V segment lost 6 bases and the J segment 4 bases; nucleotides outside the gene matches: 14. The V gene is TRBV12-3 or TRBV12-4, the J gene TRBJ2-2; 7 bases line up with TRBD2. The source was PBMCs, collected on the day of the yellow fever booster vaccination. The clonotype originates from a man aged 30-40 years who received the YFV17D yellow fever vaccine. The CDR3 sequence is CASSWAFTSAITGELFF. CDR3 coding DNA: TGTGCCAGCAGCTGGGCGTTTACTAGCGCCATCACCGGGGAGCTGTTTTTT.